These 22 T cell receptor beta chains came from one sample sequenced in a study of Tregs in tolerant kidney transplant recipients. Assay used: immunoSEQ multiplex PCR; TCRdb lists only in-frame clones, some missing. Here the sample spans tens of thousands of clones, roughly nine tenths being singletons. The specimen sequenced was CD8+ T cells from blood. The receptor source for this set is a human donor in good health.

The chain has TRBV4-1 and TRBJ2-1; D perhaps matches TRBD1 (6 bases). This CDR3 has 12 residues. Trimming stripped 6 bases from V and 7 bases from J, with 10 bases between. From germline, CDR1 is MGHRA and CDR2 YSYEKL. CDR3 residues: CASSRGQNEQFF. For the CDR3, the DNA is TGCGCCAGCAGTCGAGGACAGAATGAGCAGTTCTTC.

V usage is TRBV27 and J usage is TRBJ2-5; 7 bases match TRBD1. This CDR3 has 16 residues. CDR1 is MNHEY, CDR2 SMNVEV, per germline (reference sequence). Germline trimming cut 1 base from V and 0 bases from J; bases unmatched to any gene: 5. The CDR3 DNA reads TGTGCCAGCAGTTTATTTAACAGGGGCGACCAAGAGACCCAGTACTTC. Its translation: CASSLFNRGDQETQYF.

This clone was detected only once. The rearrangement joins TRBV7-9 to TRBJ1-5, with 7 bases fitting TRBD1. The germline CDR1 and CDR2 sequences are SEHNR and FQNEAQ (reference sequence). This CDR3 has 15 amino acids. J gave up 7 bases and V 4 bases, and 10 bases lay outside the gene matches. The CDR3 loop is CASSSERDSRQPQHF. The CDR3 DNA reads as TGTGCCAGCAGCTCCGAGAGGGACAGCCGACAGCCCCAGCATTTT.

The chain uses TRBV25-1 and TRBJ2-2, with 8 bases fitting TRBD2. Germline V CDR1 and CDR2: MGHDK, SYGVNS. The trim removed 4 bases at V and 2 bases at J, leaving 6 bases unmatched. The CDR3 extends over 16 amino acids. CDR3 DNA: TGTGCCAGCAGTGGCCGACGGGGGGGTAACACCGGGGAGCTGTTTTTT. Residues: CASSGRRGGNTGELFF.

The CDR3 nucleotides read TGTGCCAGCAGGCCGGGGGGTCTGGGCAATCAGCCCCAGCATTTT. Its protein product is CASRPGGLGNQPQHF. This chain links TRBV6-1 with TRBJ1-5, with D perhaps matching TRBD1 (5 bases). The CDR3 runs 15 residues. The germline V and J ends were trimmed by 6 bases and 2 bases, with 14 bases remaining between them. Germline lookup yields CDR1 MNHNS and CDR2 SASEGT.

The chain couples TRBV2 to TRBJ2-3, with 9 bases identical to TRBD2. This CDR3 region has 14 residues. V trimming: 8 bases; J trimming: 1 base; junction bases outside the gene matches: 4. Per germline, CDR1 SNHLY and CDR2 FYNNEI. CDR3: CASGASGGTDTQYF. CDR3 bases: TGTGCCAGCGGTGCTAGCGGGGGCACAGATACGCAGTATTTT.

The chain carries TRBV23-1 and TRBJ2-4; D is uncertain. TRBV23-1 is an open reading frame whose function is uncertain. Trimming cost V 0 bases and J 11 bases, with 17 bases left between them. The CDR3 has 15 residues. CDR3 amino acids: CASSQSASIFSLQYF. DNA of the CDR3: TGCGCCAGCAGTCAATCGGCCAGTATCTTTTCCCTTCAGTACTTC.

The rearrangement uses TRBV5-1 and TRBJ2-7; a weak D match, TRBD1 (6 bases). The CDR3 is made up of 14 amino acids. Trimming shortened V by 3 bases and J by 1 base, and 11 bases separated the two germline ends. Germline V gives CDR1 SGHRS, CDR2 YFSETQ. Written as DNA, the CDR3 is TGCGCCAGCAGCTCGCAGGGGTCTTCCTACGAGCAGTACTTC. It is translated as CASSSQGSSYEQYF.

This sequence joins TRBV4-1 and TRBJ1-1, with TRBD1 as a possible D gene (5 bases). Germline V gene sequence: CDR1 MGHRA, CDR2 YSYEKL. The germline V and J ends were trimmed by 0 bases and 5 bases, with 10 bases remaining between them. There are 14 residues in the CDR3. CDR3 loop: CASSQDVGVTEAFF. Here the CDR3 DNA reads TGCGCCAGCAGCCAAGATGTGGGGGTGACTGAAGCTTTCTTT.

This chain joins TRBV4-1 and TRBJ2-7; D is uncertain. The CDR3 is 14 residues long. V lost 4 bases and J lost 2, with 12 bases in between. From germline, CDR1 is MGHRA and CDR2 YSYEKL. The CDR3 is CASSLGIYTYEQYF. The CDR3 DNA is TGCGCCAGCAGCCTAGGCATTTATACCTACGAGCAGTACTTC.

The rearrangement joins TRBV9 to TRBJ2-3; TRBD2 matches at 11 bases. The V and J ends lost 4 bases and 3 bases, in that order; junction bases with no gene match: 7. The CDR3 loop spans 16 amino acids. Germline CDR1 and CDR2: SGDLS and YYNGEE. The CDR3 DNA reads TGTGCCAGCAGCCCAAGTAGCGGGAGGGGAACAGATACGCAGTATTTT. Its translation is CASSPSSGRGTDTQYF.

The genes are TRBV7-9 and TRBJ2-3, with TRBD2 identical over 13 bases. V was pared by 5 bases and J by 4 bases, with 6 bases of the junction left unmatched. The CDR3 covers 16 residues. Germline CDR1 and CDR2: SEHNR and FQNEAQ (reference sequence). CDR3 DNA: TGTGCCAGCAGCCTCGGACTAGCGGGAGAGGCAGATACGCAGTATTTT. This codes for CASSLGLAGEADTQYF.

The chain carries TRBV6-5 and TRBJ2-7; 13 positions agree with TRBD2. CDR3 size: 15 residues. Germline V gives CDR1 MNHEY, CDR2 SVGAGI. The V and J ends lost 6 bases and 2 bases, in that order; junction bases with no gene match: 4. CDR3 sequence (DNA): TGTGCCAGCAGGCCGGGACTAGCGGGAACCTACGAGCAGTACTTC. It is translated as CASRPGLAGTYEQYF.

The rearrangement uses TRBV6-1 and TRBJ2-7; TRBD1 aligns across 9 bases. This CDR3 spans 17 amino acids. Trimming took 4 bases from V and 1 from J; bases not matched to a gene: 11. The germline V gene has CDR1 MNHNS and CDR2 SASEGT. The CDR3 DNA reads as TGTGCCAGCAGTGGTAGGATGGGACAGGGCCCTTCCTACGAGCAGTACTTC. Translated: CASSGRMGQGPSYEQYF.

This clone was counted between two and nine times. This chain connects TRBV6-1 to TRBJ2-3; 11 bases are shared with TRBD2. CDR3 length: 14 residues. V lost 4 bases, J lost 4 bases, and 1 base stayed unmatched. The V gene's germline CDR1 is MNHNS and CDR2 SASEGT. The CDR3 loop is CASSGLAGPDTQYF. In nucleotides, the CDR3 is TGTGCCAGCAGTGGACTAGCGGGACCAGATACGCAGTATTTT.

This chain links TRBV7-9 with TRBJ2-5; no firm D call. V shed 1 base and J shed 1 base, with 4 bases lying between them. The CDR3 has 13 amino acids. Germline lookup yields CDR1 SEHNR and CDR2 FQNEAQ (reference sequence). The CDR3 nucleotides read TGTGCCAGCAGCTTAGTCTTCCAAGAGACCCAGTACTTC. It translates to CASSLVFQETQYF.

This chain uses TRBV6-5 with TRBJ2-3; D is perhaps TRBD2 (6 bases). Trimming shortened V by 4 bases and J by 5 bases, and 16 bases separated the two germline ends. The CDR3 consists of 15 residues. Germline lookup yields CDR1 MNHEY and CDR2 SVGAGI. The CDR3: CASSWLAVPGDTQYF. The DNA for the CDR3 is TGTGCCAGCAGTTGGTTAGCGGTACCTGGAGATACGCAGTATTTT.

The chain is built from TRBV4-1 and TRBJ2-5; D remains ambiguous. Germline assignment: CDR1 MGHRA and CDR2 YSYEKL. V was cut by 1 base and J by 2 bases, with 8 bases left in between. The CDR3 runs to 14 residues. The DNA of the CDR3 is TGCGCCAGCAGCCAAGGGATCCTTCAAGAGACCCAGTACTTC. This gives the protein CASSQGILQETQYF.

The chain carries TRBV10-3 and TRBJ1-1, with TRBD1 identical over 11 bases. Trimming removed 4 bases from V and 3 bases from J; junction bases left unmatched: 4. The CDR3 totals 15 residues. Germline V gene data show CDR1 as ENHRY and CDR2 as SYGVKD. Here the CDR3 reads CAISGSGQGDTEAFF. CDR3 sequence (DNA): TGTGCCATCAGTGGATCGGGACAGGGGGACACTGAAGCTTTCTTT.

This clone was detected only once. The CDR3 sequence: CAISDPRRSYNEQFF. The CDR3 coding sequence is TGTGCCATCAGTGATCCAAGGAGAAGCTACAATGAGCAGTTCTTC. The rearrangement uses TRBV10-3 and TRBJ2-1; D gene unclear. The CDR3 has 15 amino acids. Per germline, CDR1 ENHRY and CDR2 SYGVKD. V was cut by 3 bases and J by 3 bases, with 12 bases left in between.

In nucleotides, the CDR3 is TGCAGCGTTGCGGGGACGGAGACCTCTGGAAACACCATATATTTT. Its translation is CSVAGTETSGNTIYF. This chain links TRBV29-1 with TRBJ1-3, with D possibly being TRBD1 (5 bases). The CDR3 spans 15 residues. Germline V gene lookup returns CDR1 SQVTM and CDR2 ANQGSEA. V lost 4 bases to trimming and J lost 0 bases, with 13 bases between them.

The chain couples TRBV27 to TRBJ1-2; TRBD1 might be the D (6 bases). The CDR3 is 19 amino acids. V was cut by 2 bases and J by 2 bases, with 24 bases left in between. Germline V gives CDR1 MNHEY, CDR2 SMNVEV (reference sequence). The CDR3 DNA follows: TGTGCCAGCAGTTTAAGAGGGCCGGGGCCGCGGGACACAAACTATGGCTACACCTTC. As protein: CASSLRGPGPRDTNYGYTF.